What follows are 20 T cell receptor beta chains derived from one specimen sequenced in a study of OX40 agonist ivuxolimab in advanced cancers. The method behind the library was the immunoSEQ multiplex PCR assay. Held by TCRdb, this immuneACCESS table contains in-frame sequences only and omits some clones. Under half of the omission traces to an unresolved V gene where checked; the cause of the rest is unknown. The table for this sample lists 69,000 or so clones; under 90% of them were counted only once. Together, the top ten hold approximately 6.1% of the sample. This specimen consisted of CD4+ or CD8+ T cells sorted from blood, obtained in a trial of the OX40 agonist ivuxolimab. The source of these receptors is an adult with an advanced solid tumor such as melanoma, head and neck, liver or kidney cancer.

The gene calls are TRBV27 and TRBJ2-4, with D possibly TRBD2 on 5 matching bases. Germline lookup yields CDR1 MNHEY and CDR2 SMNVEV (reference sequence). The V and J ends lost 5 bases and 0 bases respectively, with 20 bases between them. The CDR3 length is 18 residues. The CDR3 DNA sequence: TGTGCCAGCAGTGCGTCGGGGTATTCGGAACAAGCCAAAAACATTCAGTACTTC. As protein: CASSASGYSEQAKNIQYF.

The V gene is TRBV25-1, the J gene TRBJ2-7, with 7 nucleotides matching TRBD1. Germline V gene sequence: CDR1 MGHDK, CDR2 SYGVNS. The CDR3 has 13 residues. J gave up 2 bases and V 4 bases, and 2 bases lay outside the gene matches. The CDR3 loop is CASSAGQTYEQYF. The CDR3 DNA follows: TGTGCCAGCAGTGCGGGACAGACCTACGAGCAGTACTTC.

This sequence joins TRBV9 and TRBJ1-2; D is possibly TRBD1 (6 bases). V was clipped by 3 bases and J by 5 bases, with 14 bases between them. Germline V gives CDR1 SGDLS, CDR2 YYNGEE. The CDR3 length is 14 residues. The CDR3 is CASSEWTASYGYTF. The CDR3 bases are TGTGCCAGCAGCGAATGGACAGCGTCATATGGCTACACCTTC. The full variable domain, rest sourced from reference TRBV9 and TRBJ1-2, is DSGVTQTPKHLITATGQRVTLRCSPRSGDLSVYWYQQSLDQGLQFLIQYYNGEERAKGNILERFSAQQFPDLHSELNLSSLELGDSALYFCASSEWTASYGYTFGSGTRLTVV.

This chain joins TRBV30 and TRBJ1-1, with a tentative D call TRBD1 (5 bases). The CDR3 is 15 residues long. Trimming removed 4 bases at V and 1 base at J, with 16 bases between. Germline V CDR1 and CDR2: GTSNPN, SVGIG (reference sequence). This CDR3 reads CAWTPPGRQNTEAFF. As DNA, the CDR3 is TGTGCCTGGACCCCGCCGGGACGACAGAACACTGAAGCTTTCTTT.

This chain uses TRBV5-6 with TRBJ2-7; unclear D gene. CDR1 and CDR2 from the germline V gene are SGHDT and YYEEEE. The CDR3 extends over 14 amino acids. V was pared by 0 bases and J by 2 bases, with 9 bases between. The CDR3: CASSLEAQTYEQYF. The CDR3 DNA follows: TGTGCCAGCAGCTTGGAAGCCCAGACCTACGAGCAGTACTTC. Supplemented by reference TRBV5-6 and TRBJ2-7, the full variable domain reads DAGVTQSPTHLIKTRGQQVTLRCSPKSGHDTVSWYQQALGQGPQFIFQYYEEEERQRGNFPDRFSGHQFPNYSSELNVNALLLGDSALYLCASSLEAQTYEQYFGPGTRLTVT.

This clone was observed once. This chain links TRBV29-1 with TRBJ2-7; D gene ambiguous. CDR1 and CDR2 (germline): SQVTM, ANQGSEA. Trimming removed 4 bases at V and 5 bases at J, with 18 bases between. CDR3 length equals 14 residues. Here the CDR3 DNA reads TGCAGCGTTGTTGGTCCACCCCGATGGGACGAGCAGTACTTC. It encodes CSVVGPPRWDEQYF.

This rearrangement joins TRBV5-6 to TRBJ2-7, with TRBD1 matching 9 bases. Germline CDR1 reads SGHDT; CDR2 reads YYEEEE. Trimming took 0 bases from V and 6 from J; bases not matched to a gene: 7. This CDR3 has 15 amino acids. CDR3 nucleotides: TGTGCCAGCAGCTTGGCCCTGGGACAGGGAGGCGAGCAGTACTTC. It encodes CASSLALGQGGEQYF.

The gene calls are TRBV27 and TRBJ1-4; D perhaps matches TRBD1 (6 bases). The CDR3 spans 14 residues. Between the trimmed V and J ends, which lost 6 bases and 7 bases, there was a span of 15 bases. Looked up from germline, CDR1 is MNHEY and CDR2 is SMNVEV (reference sequence). The CDR3 protein is CASSPGVASEKLFF. In DNA form, the CDR3 reads TGTGCCAGCAGCCCAGGGGTTGCGAGTGAAAAACTGTTTTTT. The full variable domain, with the rest looked up from reference TRBV27 and TRBJ1-4, is EAQVTQNPRYLITVTGKKLTVTCSQNMNHEYMSWYRQDPGLGLRQIYYSMNVEVTDKGDVPEGYKVSRKEKRNFPLILESPSPNQTSLYFCASSPGVASEKLFFGSGTQLSVL.

A note on this clone: This specimen includes other DNA sequences encoding the same CDR3. The chain employs TRBV30 and TRBJ1-2; the D is unclear. Looked up from germline, CDR1 is GTSNPN and CDR2 is SVGIG (reference sequence). The CDR3 is made up of 13 amino acids. Trimming removed 3 bases from V and 2 bases from J, with 10 bases in between. The DNA of the CDR3 is TGTGCCTGGAGCCCACAGAGAAACTATGGCTACACCTTC. Translated, it gives CAWSPQRNYGYTF.

This rearrangement joins TRBV10-3 to TRBJ2-5; the D gene is possibly TRBD2 (5 bases). The germline V gene has CDR1 ENHRY and CDR2 SYGVKD. There are 13 residues in the CDR3. The V and J ends lost 6 bases and 2 bases respectively, with 10 bases between them. The CDR3 loop is CAISATGQETQYF. In DNA form, the CDR3 reads TGTGCCATCAGCGCCACGGGGCAAGAGACCCAGTACTTC.

This chain connects TRBV10-3 to TRBJ1-4, with unresolved D. V gave up 2 bases and J gave up 10 bases, with 11 bases separating them. CDR3 length: 13 residues. The V gene's germline CDR1 is ENHRY and CDR2 SYGVKD. The CDR3 loop reads CAISEAALGKLFF. The CDR3 DNA follows: TGTGCCATCAGTGAGGCGGCTCTGGGAAAACTGTTTTTT.

This chain links TRBV7-9 with TRBJ1-1; 7 bases agree with TRBD1. V lost 5 bases and J lost 5; bases outside the gene matches: 8. The CDR3 length is 14 residues. The germline V gene encodes CDR1 SEHNR and CDR2 FQNEAQ (reference sequence). CDR3 in amino acids: CASSAFTGETEAFF. In nucleotides, the CDR3 is TGTGCCAGCAGCGCCTTCACAGGGGAAACTGAAGCTTTCTTT.

Worth noting for this clone: Compared with germline, one end of the junction differs, possibly owing to a read error. The chain combines TRBV18 with TRBJ1-1; D unclear. Germline CDR1 KGHSH, CDR2 LQKENI. This CDR3 is built from 12 residues. For the CDR3, the DNA is TGTGCCAGCTCCCCACAGAACACTGAAGCTTTCTTT. It yields the protein CASSPQNTEAFF.

This chain links TRBV10-3 with TRBJ1-1, with 7 nucleotides matching TRBD1. The length of the CDR3 is 15 residues. The junction had 11 bases not matched to a gene; V was cut back by 6 bases and J by 4 bases. Germline assignment: CDR1 ENHRY and CDR2 SYGVKD. The CDR3 DNA follows: TGTGCCATCAGCCCCTACAGGGGTGGGAGCACTGAAGCTTTCTTT. This codes for CAISPYRGGSTEAFF.

The rearrangement links TRBV2 to TRBJ2-5; 11 nucleotides line up with TRBD1. CDR1 is SNHLY, CDR2 FYNNEI, per germline. The CDR3 contains 14 residues. Trimming at V came to 6 bases and at J to 11 bases, leaving 11 bases not matched to a gene. CDR3 residues: CASSGTGGRGEQYF. The CDR3 DNA is TGTGCCAGCAGCGGGACAGGGGGAAGAGGGGAGCAGTACTTC. Supplemented by reference TRBV2 and TRBJ2-5, the full variable domain reads EPEVTQTPSHQVTQMGQEVILRCVPISNHLYFYWYRQILGQKVEFLVSFYNNEISEKSEIFDDQFSVERPDGSNFTLKIRSTKLEDSAMYFCASSGTGGRGEQYFGPGTRLLVL.

The chain couples TRBV5-5 to TRBJ1-4, with D unclear. The CDR3 is 15 amino acids. Trimming took off 2 bases at V and 8 bases at J, with 16 bases between the two ends. Germline CDR1 reads SGHKS; CDR2 reads YYEKEE (reference sequence). The CDR3 sequence: CASSLVGQLEEKLFF. The CDR3 nucleotides are TGTGCCAGCAGCTTAGTCGGGCAGTTAGAGGAAAAACTGTTTTTT. Supplemented by reference TRBV5-5 and TRBJ1-4, the full variable domain reads DAGVTQSPTHLIKTRGQQVTLRCSPISGHKSVSWYQQVLGQGPQFIFQYYEKEERGRGNFPDRFSARQFPNYSSELNVNALLLGDSALYLCASSLVGQLEEKLFFGSGTQLSVL.

This clone is a singleton in its sample. This CDR3 reads CASGGEMNTEAFF. The CDR3 DNA follows: TGTGCCAGTGGGGGGGAAATGAACACTGAAGCTTTCTTT. The chain is built from TRBV2 and TRBJ1-1, with D perhaps TRBD1 (5 bases). The CDR3 contains 13 residues. V shed 9 bases and J shed 0 bases, with 11 bases lying between them. Per germline, CDR1 SNHLY and CDR2 FYNNEI. Filled out from reference TRBV2 and TRBJ1-1, the complete variable domain reads EPEVTQTPSHQVTQMGQEVILRCVPISNHLYFYWYRQILGQKVEFLVSFYNNEISEKSEIFDDQFSVERPDGSNFTLKIRSTKLEDSAMYFCASGGEMNTEAFFGQGTRLTVV.

The CDR3 DNA sequence: TGTGCCAGCAGTTCTTCAGGGTTTACCGGGGAGCTGTTTTTT. It codes for CASSSSGFTGELFF. The chain carries TRBV7-9 and TRBJ2-2; D may be TRBD1 (5 bases). The CDR3 consists of 14 residues. Germline V CDR1 and CDR2: SEHNR, FQNEAQ (reference sequence). The germline V and J ends were trimmed by 6 bases and 5 bases, with 13 bases remaining between them.

This chain joins TRBV2 and TRBJ1-2, with 9 bases fitting TRBD1. Per germline, CDR1 SNHLY and CDR2 FYNNEI. The CDR3 length is 17 residues. The J segment lost 2 bases and the V segment lost 6 bases, leaving 13 bases of the junction unmatched. In DNA form, the CDR3 reads TGTGCCAGCAGAGCTTCGACAGGGGGAAATCGGAACTATGGCTACACCTTC. Its translation is CASRASTGGNRNYGYTF.

J is TRBJ2-7 and V is TRBV5-1; the D gene could be TRBD1 or TRBD2 (5 bases each). This CDR3 has 16 residues. From germline, CDR1 is SGHRS and CDR2 YFSETQ. The V gene lost 4 bases and the J gene lost 0 bases, with 17 bases spanning the gap. The CDR3 spells CASSPSTGPGSYEQYF. The DNA of the CDR3 is TGCGCCAGCAGCCCTTCCACGGGACCCGGCTCCTACGAGCAGTACTTC.